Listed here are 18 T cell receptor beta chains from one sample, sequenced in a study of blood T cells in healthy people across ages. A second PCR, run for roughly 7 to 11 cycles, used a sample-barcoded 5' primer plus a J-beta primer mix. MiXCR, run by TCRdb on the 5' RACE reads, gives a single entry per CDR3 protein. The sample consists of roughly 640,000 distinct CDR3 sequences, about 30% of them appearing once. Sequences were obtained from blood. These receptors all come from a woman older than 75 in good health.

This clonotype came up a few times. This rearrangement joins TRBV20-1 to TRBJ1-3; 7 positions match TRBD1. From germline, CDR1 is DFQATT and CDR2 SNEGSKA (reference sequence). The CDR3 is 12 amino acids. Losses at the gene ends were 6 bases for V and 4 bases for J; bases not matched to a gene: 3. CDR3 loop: CSAEDRGNTIYF. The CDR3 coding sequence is TGCAGTGCCGAGGACAGGGGAAACACCATATATTTT.

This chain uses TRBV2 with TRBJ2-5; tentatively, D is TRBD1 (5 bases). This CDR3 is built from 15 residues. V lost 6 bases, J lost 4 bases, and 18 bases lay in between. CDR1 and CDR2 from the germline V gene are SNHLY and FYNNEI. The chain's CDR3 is CASSLWGRWGETQYF. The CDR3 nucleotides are TGTGCCAGCAGCCTCTGGGGCCGGTGGGGAGAGACCCAGTACTTC.

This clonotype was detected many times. The CDR3 here is CASSLDGGPLLGGYTF. CDR3 nucleotides: TGTGCCAGCAGCTTGGACGGGGGGCCTCTACTTGGTGGCTACACCTTC. This chain joins TRBV7-2 and TRBJ1-2; D may be TRBD1 (6 bases). Germline lookup yields CDR1 SGHTA and CDR2 FQGNSA. The CDR3 sequence is 16 residues long. V gave up 3 bases and J gave up 7 bases, with 21 bases separating them.

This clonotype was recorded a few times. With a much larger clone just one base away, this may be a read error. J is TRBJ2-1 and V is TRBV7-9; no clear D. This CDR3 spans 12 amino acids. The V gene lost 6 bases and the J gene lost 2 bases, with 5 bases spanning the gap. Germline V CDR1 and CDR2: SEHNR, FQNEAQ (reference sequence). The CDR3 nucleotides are TGTGCCAGCAGTGAACCCTACAATGAGCAGTTCTTC. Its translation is CASSEPYNEQFF.

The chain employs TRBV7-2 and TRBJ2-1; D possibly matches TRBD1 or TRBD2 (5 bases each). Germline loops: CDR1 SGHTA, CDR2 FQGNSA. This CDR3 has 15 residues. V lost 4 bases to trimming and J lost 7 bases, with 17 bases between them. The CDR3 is CASSYGRDRPNEQFF. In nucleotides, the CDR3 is TGTGCCAGCAGCTACGGCAGGGACCGGCCTAATGAGCAGTTCTTC.

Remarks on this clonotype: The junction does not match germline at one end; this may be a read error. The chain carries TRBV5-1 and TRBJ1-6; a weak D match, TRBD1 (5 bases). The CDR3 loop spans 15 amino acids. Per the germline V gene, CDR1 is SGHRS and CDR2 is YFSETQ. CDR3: CASSLDKGYGSPPHF. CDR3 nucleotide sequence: TGCGCCAGCAGCTTGGACAAGGGGTATGGATCACCCCCCCACTTT.

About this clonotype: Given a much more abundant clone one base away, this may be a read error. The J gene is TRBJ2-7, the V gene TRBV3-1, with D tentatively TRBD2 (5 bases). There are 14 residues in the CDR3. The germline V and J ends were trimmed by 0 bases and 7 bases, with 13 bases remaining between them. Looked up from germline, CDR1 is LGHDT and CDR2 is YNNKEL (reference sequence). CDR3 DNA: TGTGCCAGCAGCCAAGAGGGCGGGCTGAGGGAGCAGTACTTC. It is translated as CASSQEGGLREQYF.

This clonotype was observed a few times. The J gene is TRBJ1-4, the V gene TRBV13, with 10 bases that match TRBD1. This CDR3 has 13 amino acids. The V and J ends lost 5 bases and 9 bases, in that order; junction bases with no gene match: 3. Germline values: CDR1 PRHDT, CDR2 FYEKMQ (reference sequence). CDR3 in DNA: TGTGCCAGCAGCATCGACAGGGGGCAAAAACTGTTTTTT. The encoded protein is CASSIDRGQKLFF.

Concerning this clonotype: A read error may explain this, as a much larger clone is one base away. The CDR3 reads CASSPLGGTSTDTRYF. CDR3 in DNA: TGCGCCAGCAGCCCCCTGGGAGGGACTAGCACAGATACGCGGTATTTT. The chain carries TRBV5-1 and TRBJ2-3, with TRBD2 matching over 9 bases. This CDR3 region has 16 residues. Per germline, CDR1 SGHRS and CDR2 YFSETQ. Using reference TRBV5-1 and TRBJ2-3 for the parts outside the CDR3, the full variable domain is KAGVTQTPRYLIKTRGQQVTLSCSPISGHRSVSWYQQTPGQGLQFLFEYFSETQRNKGNFPGRFSGRQFSNSRSEMNVSTLELGDSALYLCASSPLGGTSTDTRYFGPGTRLTVL.

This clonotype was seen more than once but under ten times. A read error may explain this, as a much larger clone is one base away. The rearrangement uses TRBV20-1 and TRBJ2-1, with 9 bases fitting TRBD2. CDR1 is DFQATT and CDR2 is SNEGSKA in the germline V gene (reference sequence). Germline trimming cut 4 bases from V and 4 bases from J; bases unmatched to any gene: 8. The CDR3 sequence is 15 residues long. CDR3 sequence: CSAKSRAGGYNEQFF. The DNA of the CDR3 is TGCAGTGCTAAGTCACGAGCGGGGGGTTACAATGAGCAGTTCTTC.

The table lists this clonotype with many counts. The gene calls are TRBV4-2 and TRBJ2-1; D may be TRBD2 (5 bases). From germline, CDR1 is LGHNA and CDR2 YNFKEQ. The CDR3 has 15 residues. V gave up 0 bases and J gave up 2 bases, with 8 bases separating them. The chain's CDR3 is CASSQDNGAYNEQFF. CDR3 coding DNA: TGTGCCAGCAGCCAAGATAACGGGGCCTACAATGAGCAGTTCTTC.

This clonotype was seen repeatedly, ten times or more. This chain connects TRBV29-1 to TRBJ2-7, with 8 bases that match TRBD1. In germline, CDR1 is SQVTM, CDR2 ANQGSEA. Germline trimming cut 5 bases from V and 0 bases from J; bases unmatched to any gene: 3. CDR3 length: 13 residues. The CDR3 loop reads CSVLTGDSYEQYF. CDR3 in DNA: TGCAGCGTTCTGACAGGGGACTCCTACGAGCAGTACTTC.

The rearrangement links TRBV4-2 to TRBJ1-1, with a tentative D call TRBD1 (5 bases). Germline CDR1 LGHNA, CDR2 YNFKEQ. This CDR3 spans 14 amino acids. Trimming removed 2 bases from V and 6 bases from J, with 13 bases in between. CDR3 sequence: CASSQLGAGAEAFF. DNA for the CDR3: TGTGCCAGCAGCCAACTCGGGGCGGGGGCTGAAGCTTTCTTT.

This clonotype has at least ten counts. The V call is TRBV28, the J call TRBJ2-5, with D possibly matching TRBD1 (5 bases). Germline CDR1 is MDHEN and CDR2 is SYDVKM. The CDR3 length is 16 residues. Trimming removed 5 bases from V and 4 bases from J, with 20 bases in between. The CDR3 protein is CASSHRTIQGRETQYF. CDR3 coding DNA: TGTGCCAGCAGTCACCGGACAATCCAGGGCCGAGAGACCCAGTACTTC.

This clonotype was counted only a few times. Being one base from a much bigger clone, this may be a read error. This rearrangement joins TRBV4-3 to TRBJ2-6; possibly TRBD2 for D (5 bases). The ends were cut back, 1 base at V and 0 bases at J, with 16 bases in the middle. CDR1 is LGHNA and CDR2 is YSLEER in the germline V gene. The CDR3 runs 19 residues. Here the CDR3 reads CASSQGGPGYSSGANVLTF. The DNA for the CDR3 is TGCGCCAGCAGCCAAGGCGGACCGGGGTATAGCTCTGGGGCCAACGTCCTGACTTTC.

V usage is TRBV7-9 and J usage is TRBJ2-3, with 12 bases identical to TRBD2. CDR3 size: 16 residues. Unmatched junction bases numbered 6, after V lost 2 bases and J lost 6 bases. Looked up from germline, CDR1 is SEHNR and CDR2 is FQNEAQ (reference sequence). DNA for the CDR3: TGTGCCAGCAGCTTACGACTAGCGGGGGCTTTGGATACGCAGTATTTT. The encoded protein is CASSLRLAGALDTQYF.

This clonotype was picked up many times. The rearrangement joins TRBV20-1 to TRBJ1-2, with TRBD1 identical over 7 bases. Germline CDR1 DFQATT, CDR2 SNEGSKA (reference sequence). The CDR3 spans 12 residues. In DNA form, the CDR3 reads TGCGGACAGGCAAGGCCTAACTATGGCTACACCTTC. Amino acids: CGQARPNYGYTF.

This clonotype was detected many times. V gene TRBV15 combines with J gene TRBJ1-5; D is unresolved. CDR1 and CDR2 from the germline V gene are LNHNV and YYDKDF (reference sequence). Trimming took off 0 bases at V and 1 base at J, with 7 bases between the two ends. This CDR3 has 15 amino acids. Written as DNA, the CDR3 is TGTGCCACCAGCAGAGATCTGGGAAGCAATCAGCCCCAGCATTTT. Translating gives CATSRDLGSNQPQHF.